This entry features one TCR beta chain sequence. The antigen remains unidentified. Produced via immunoSEQ multiplex PCR; TCRdb's table is partial and in-frame only. The data contain about 24,000 clones, around four fifths of them seen just once; the ten biggest clones take up around 8.1%. Germline V gene sequence: CDR1 SGHDT, CDR2 YYEEEE. Trimming removed 4 bases at V and 12 bases at J, with 17 bases between. The CDR3 totals 13 residues. The entry originates in a study of cytotoxic CD8 clonotypes in ibrutinib-treated CLL. Study-level information: After treatment lasting a median approximately eleven months, range 6 to 36, response samples were collected.

Study findings and constraints: T-cell clonality at baseline went above that of age-matched healthy donors and rose and fell with circulating CD8+ T-cell counts.

Sequencing was performed on PBMCs, taken before ibrutinib treatment. The V call is TRBV5-6, the J call TRBJ2-1; D ambiguous. The source is a human donor with chronic lymphocytic leukemia. The CDR3 region has the DNA TGTGCCAGCAGCCTTTCATCATTTACGGGGCAGTTCTTC. It is translated as CASSLSSFTGQFF.